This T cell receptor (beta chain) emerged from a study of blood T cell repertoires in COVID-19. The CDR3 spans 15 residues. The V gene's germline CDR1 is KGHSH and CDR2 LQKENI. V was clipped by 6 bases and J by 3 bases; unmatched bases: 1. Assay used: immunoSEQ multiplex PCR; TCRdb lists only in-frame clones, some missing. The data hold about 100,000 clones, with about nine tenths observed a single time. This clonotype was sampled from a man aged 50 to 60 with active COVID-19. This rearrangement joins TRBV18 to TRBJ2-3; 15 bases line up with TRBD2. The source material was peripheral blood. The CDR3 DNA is TGTGCCAGCTCCGGGACTAGCGGGGGGACAGATACGCAGTATTTT. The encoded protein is CASSGTSGGTDTQYF.